This T cell receptor beta chain was obtained from a study of blood T cell repertoires in COVID-19. Study information: Donors in the United States, Italy and Spain gave samples during acute or convalescent COVID-19. T cells, B-cell-depleted T cells, or PBMCs supplied cDNA or gDNA.

Germline CDR1 reads LNHDA; CDR2 reads SQIVND (reference sequence). The CDR3 loop spans 17 amino acids. V dropped 5 bases and J dropped 4; count of bases not matched to a gene: 13. Under the authors' procedure: By means of reference gene primer amplification, nucleated cell counts were estimated. Assay used: immunoSEQ multiplex PCR; TCRdb lists only in-frame clones, some missing. The V and J calls and clone size were taken over from that table, and D and trimming were inferred from the DNA. The table shows about 150,000 clones, with approximately 80% occurring only once. The specimen was peripheral blood. The rearrangement uses TRBV19 and TRBJ2-1, with TRBD2 identical over 8 bases. This clonotype was obtained from a woman aged 80 or over with acute or convalescent COVID-19. CDR3 protein: CASSALGFSGKYNEQFF. For the CDR3, the DNA is TGTGCCAGTAGTGCTTTAGGGTTTAGCGGGAAGTACAATGAGCAGTTCTTC. Filled out from reference TRBV19 and TRBJ2-1, the complete variable domain reads DGGITQSPKYLFRKEGQNVTLSCEQNLNHDAMYWYRQDPGQGLRLIYYSQIVNDFQKGDIAEGYSVSREKKESFPLTVTSAQKNPTAFYLCASSALGFSGKYNEQFFGPGTRLTVL.